One and the same sample provided the 25 T cell receptor beta chains below, sequenced in a study of cytomegalovirus exposure and HLA in healthy donors. Clones were sequenced by immunoSEQ multiplex PCR, and TCRdb holds only the in-frame ones, with some missing. The sample lists fewer than 100,000 clones, more than 75% occurring once. Sequenced material: PBMCs. These receptors came from a man aged 25-45 years in good health and CMV-seronegative.

J is TRBJ2-7 and V is TRBV15, with 10 bases that match TRBD1. Trimming removed 4 bases from V and 0 bases from J; junction bases left unmatched: 3. This CDR3 comprises 15 residues. Looked up from germline, CDR1 is LNHNV and CDR2 is YYDKDF (reference sequence). CDR3 nucleotides: TGTGCCACCAGCACTAGACAGGGGGCCTCCTACGAGCAGTACTTC. This translates into CATSTRQGASYEQYF.

This sequence joins TRBV27 and TRBJ1-3; possibly TRBD1 for D (6 bases). Germline loops: CDR1 MNHEY, CDR2 SMNVEV (reference sequence). V lost 4 bases, J lost 2 bases, and 12 bases lay in between. This CDR3 has 15 amino acids. The CDR3: CASSSLQGAGNTIYF. The CDR3 bases are TGTGCCAGCAGTTCACTACAGGGTGCTGGAAACACCATATATTTT.

This clone was counted a few times. V is TRBV28 and J is TRBJ1-1; D perhaps matches TRBD1 (5 bases). The CDR3 contains 14 residues. Trimming cost V 5 bases and J 11 bases, with 21 bases left between them. Germline CDR1 MDHEN, CDR2 SYDVKM. In nucleotides, the CDR3 is TGTGCCAGCAGTCCTTTAGGTAGGAGGGCAGGGGCTTTCTTT. It translates to CASSPLGRRAGAFF. Supplemented by reference TRBV28 and TRBJ1-1, the full variable domain reads DVKVTQSSRYLVKRTGEKVFLECVQDMDHENMFWYRQDPGLGLRLIYFSYDVKMKEKGDIPEGYSVSREKKERFSLILESASTNQTSMYLCASSPLGRRAGAFFGQGTRLTVV.

This clone appeared once. The V call is TRBV6-6, the J call TRBJ1-2, with a weak D call TRBD1 (5 bases). V shed 7 bases and J shed 10 bases, with 16 bases lying between them. Germline V gene sequence: CDR1 MNHNY, CDR2 SVGAGI (reference sequence). The CDR3 consists of 12 residues. The CDR3 DNA reads TGTGCCAGCACCGCAAGGGAGGGACTCTACACCTTC. Amino acids: CASTAREGLYTF.

This chain connects TRBV9 to TRBJ2-3, with TRBD1 identical over 7 bases. CDR1 is SGDLS and CDR2 is YYNGEE in the germline V gene. This CDR3 has 17 amino acids. Unmatched junction bases numbered 13, after V lost 4 bases and J lost 2 bases. The CDR3 here is CASSYQTGAAVTDTQYF. DNA for the CDR3: TGTGCCAGCAGCTATCAAACAGGGGCCGCCGTCACAGATACGCAGTATTTT.

The genes are TRBV6-5 and TRBJ2-7; D possibly corresponds to TRBD1 (6 bases). V was clipped by 5 bases and J by 3 bases, with 11 bases between them. CDR3 size: 13 residues. Germline V gene lookup returns CDR1 MNHEY and CDR2 SVGAGI. This chain's CDR3 is CASSRVQGYEQYF. The DNA of the CDR3 is TGTGCCAGCAGTAGGGTACAGGGCTACGAGCAGTACTTC.

V and J are TRBV4-1 and TRBJ2-3; unclear D gene. The germline CDR1 and CDR2 sequences are MGHRA and YSYEKL. CDR3 size: 13 residues. Trimming left V 1 base short and J 3 bases short, with 5 bases between. CDR3 in amino acids: CASSQVGTDTQYF. As DNA, the CDR3 is TGCGCCAGCAGCCAAGTCGGTACAGATACGCAGTATTTT.

The genes are TRBV11-2 and TRBJ2-7, with D possibly TRBD2 on 6 matching bases. Between the trimmed V and J ends, which lost 4 bases and 10 bases, there was a span of 14 bases. CDR1 is SGHAT and CDR2 is FQNNGV in the germline V gene. The length of the CDR3 is 12 residues. The CDR3 DNA is TGTGCCAGCAGCTCGGCCGGGACTCAACAGTACTTC. It specifies CASSSAGTQQYF.

There are a few counts of this clone. The chain couples TRBV5-1 to TRBJ1-6; a possible D gene is TRBD1 (6 bases). Trimming left V 0 bases short and J 9 bases short, with 10 bases between. The CDR3 extends over 14 amino acids. Germline-derived CDR1 and CDR2 are SGHRS and YFSETQ. The CDR3 here is CASSLAGVGSPLHF. The DNA for the CDR3 is TGCGCCAGCAGCTTGGCAGGGGTCGGTTCACCCCTCCACTTT.

This rearrangement joins TRBV6-5 to TRBJ1-4; perhaps TRBD1 as D (5 bases). The CDR3 spans 14 residues. The germline V and J ends were trimmed by 6 bases and 8 bases, with 16 bases remaining between them. From germline, CDR1 is MNHEY and CDR2 SVGAGI. CDR3: CASSMGSGGEKLFF. As DNA, the CDR3 is TGTGCCAGCAGCATGGGATCGGGGGGGGAAAAACTGTTTTTT.

The rearrangement links TRBV6-5 to TRBJ1-1; 7 positions agree with TRBD1. V was clipped by 9 bases and J by 5 bases; unmatched bases: 6. This CDR3 comprises 12 residues. Germline V gene lookup returns CDR1 MNHEY and CDR2 SVGAGI. The CDR3 is CASSTGRTEAFF. The DNA of the CDR3 is TGTGCCAGTTCGACAGGGCGGACTGAAGCTTTCTTT.

J is TRBJ2-2 and V is TRBV19, with D possibly matching TRBD2 (5 bases). Trimming removed 5 bases at V and 4 bases at J, with 17 bases between. Germline lookup yields CDR1 LNHDA and CDR2 SQIVND (reference sequence). The CDR3 length is 16 residues. CDR3 sequence: CASSVSGPGITGELFF. The CDR3 DNA follows: TGTGCCAGTAGTGTTTCCGGGCCGGGGATCACCGGGGAGCTGTTTTTT.

The chain couples TRBV7-2 to TRBJ2-1; D possibly corresponds to TRBD2 (7 bases). The V end was cut by 5 bases, the J end by 10 bases, with 15 bases between. Germline CDR1 SGHTA, CDR2 FQGNSA. The length of the CDR3 is 13 residues. CDR3 bases: TGTGCCAGCAGCCGACGGGGGGACACCGAGCAGTTCTTC. Protein product: CASSRRGDTEQFF. The whole variable domain, filled in from reference TRBV7-2 and TRBJ2-1, reads GAGVSQSPSNKVTEKGKDVELRCDPISGHTALYWYRQSLGQGLEFLIYFQGNSAPDKSGLPSDRFSAERTGGSVSTLTIQRTQQEDSAVYLCASSRRGDTEQFFGPGTRLTVL.

The genes are TRBV11-3 and TRBJ2-1; D is unresolved. The CDR3 contains 14 residues. The V and J ends lost 3 bases and 0 bases respectively, with 6 bases between them. From germline, CDR1 is SGHNT and CDR2 YENEEA. The CDR3 is CASSLESSYNEQFF. The DNA for the CDR3 is TGTGCCAGCAGCTTGGAGAGCTCCTACAATGAGCAGTTCTTC.

The chain employs TRBV5-6 and TRBJ2-3; 9 positions agree with TRBD1. Germline V gene data show CDR1 as SGHDT and CDR2 as YYEEEE. The V gene end was trimmed by 1 base and the J gene end by 2 bases; junction bases not matched to a gene: 5. This CDR3 region has 16 residues. In DNA, the CDR3 is TGTGCCAGCAGCTTGACCGGGACAGGGATCACAGATACGCAGTATTTT. Its translation is CASSLTGTGITDTQYF.

The rearrangement joins TRBV7-3 to TRBJ2-1; 9 positions match TRBD2. The CDR3 covers 16 residues. Trimming at V came to 5 bases and at J to 11 bases, leaving 16 bases not matched to a gene. The germline V gene encodes CDR1 SGHTA and CDR2 FQGTGA. The CDR3 is CASSQSQREDRRKQFF. CDR3 coding DNA: TGTGCCAGCAGCCAATCCCAGCGGGAGGATCGACGGAAGCAGTTCTTC. Using reference TRBV7-3 and TRBJ2-1 for the parts outside the CDR3, the full variable domain is GAGVSQTPSNKVTEKGKYVELRCDPISGHTALYWYRQSLGQGPEFLIYFQGTGAADDSGLPNDRFFAVRPEGSVSTLKIQRTERGDSAVYLCASSQSQREDRRKQFFGPGTRLTVL.

This chain uses TRBV15 with TRBJ2-7; 9 bases are a match to TRBD1. Trimming cost V 2 bases and J 2 bases; bases outside gene matches: 7. This CDR3 spans 16 amino acids. Looked up from germline, CDR1 is LNHNV and CDR2 is YYDKDF (reference sequence). CDR3 region: CATSRIPGQGTYEQYF. DNA for the CDR3: TGTGCCACCAGCAGAATTCCGGGACAGGGAACCTACGAGCAGTACTTC. Supplemented by reference TRBV15 and TRBJ2-7, the full variable domain reads DAMVIQNPRYQVTQFGKPVTLSCSQTLNHNVMYWYQQKSSQAPKLLFHYYDKDFNNEADTPDNFQSRRPNTSFCFLDIRSPGLGDTAMYLCATSRIPGQGTYEQYFGPGTRLTVT.

The chain carries TRBV30 and TRBJ2-7; 11 nucleotides align to TRBD2. Losses at the gene ends were 2 bases for V and 1 base for J; bases not matched to a gene: 7. Germline lookup yields CDR1 GTSNPN and CDR2 SVGIG (reference sequence). The CDR3 contains 16 residues. The CDR3 loop reads CAWSNPGTSGSYEQYF. CDR3 DNA sequence: TGTGCCTGGAGTAATCCCGGGACTAGCGGTTCCTACGAGCAGTACTTC.

V and J are TRBV10-3 and TRBJ1-5; 8 nucleotides match TRBD1. Trimming cost V 2 bases and J 4 bases; bases outside gene matches: 7. CDR1 ENHRY and CDR2 SYGVKD come from the germline V gene. This CDR3 is 16 amino acids long. CDR3 protein: CAISEPGQELNQPQHF. CDR3 DNA: TGTGCCATCAGTGAGCCGGGACAGGAGTTGAATCAGCCCCAGCATTTT.

V is TRBV6-6 and J is TRBJ2-7; D is ambiguous. Trimming removed 2 bases at V and 2 bases at J, with 7 bases between. Germline V gives CDR1 MNHNY, CDR2 SVGAGI (reference sequence). The CDR3 covers 13 residues. The CDR3 coding sequence is TGTGCCAGCAGTTACGTGACTCCCTACGAGCAGTACTTC. Protein product: CASSYVTPYEQYF.

The rearrangement joins TRBV9 to TRBJ1-1; a possible D gene is TRBD1 (6 bases). The germline CDR1 and CDR2 sequences are SGDLS and YYNGEE. Trimming removed 0 bases at V and 5 bases at J, with 17 bases between. The CDR3 runs to 16 residues. CDR3 DNA sequence: TGTGCCAGCAGCGTAGAGATTGGACAGAGGATAACTGAAGCTTTCTTT. It is translated as CASSVEIGQRITEAFF.

This chain links TRBV28 with TRBJ2-6; D gene uncertain. The CDR3 sequence is 15 residues long. V lost 0 bases to trimming and J lost 2 bases, with 5 bases between them. The germline V gene encodes CDR1 MDHEN and CDR2 SYDVKM. Written as DNA, the CDR3 is TGTGCCAGCAGTTTATGGGGCGCTGGGGCCAACGTCCTGACTTTC. Its translation is CASSLWGAGANVLTF.

V and J are TRBV19 and TRBJ2-1, with TRBD2 matching over 12 bases. The ends lost 7 bases at V and 8 bases at J; junction bases unmatched: 9. Germline V gives CDR1 LNHDA, CDR2 SQIVND (reference sequence). CDR3 length equals 15 residues. The CDR3 loop reads CASIKTSGSSDEQFF. For the CDR3, the DNA is TGTGCCAGTATCAAGACTAGCGGGAGTTCCGATGAGCAGTTCTTC. Filled out from reference TRBV19 and TRBJ2-1, the complete variable domain reads DGGITQSPKYLFRKEGQNVTLSCEQNLNHDAMYWYRQDPGQGLRLIYYSQIVNDFQKGDIAEGYSVSREKKESFPLTVTSAQKNPTAFYLCASIKTSGSSDEQFFGPGTRLTVL.

This clone was seen a single time. The CDR3 coding sequence is TGCGCCAGCAGTGATTACATGGAGCCCAACAATGAGCAGTTCTTC. It codes for CASSDYMEPNNEQFF. The rearrangement links TRBV10-1 to TRBJ2-1; unclear D gene. Per the germline V gene, CDR1 is WNHNN and CDR2 is SYGVQD (reference sequence). Trimming took 3 bases from V and 5 from J, leaving 14 bases between them. The CDR3 extends over 15 amino acids.

V is TRBV6-6 and J is TRBJ2-7, with 12 bases aligning to TRBD2. Trimming cost V 10 bases and J 7 bases; bases outside gene matches: 14. Germline V lookup: CDR1 MNHNY, CDR2 SVGAGI (reference sequence). There are 15 residues in the CDR3. The CDR3 loop is CATHALAGGPGEQYF. The CDR3 nucleotides read TGTGCCACCCACGCACTAGCGGGGGGCCCTGGAGAGCAGTACTTC.